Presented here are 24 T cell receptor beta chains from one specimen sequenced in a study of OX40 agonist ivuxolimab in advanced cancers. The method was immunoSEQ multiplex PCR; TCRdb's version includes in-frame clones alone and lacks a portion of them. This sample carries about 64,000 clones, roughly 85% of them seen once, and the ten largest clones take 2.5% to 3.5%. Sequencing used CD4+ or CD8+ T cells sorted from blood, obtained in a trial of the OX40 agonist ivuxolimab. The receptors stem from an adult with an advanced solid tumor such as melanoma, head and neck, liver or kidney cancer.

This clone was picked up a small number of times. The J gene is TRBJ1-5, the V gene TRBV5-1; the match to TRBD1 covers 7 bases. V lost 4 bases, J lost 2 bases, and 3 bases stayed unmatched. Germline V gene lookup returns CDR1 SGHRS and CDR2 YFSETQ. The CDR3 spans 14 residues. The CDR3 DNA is TGCGCCAGCAGCCTTCAGGGGGGCAATCAGCCCCAGCATTTT. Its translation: CASSLQGGNQPQHF.

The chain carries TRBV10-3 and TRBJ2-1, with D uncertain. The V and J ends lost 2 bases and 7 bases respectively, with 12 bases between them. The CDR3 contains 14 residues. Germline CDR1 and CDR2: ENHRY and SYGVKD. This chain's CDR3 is CAISEGPTGNEQFF. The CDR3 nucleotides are TGTGCCATCAGTGAGGGGCCCACTGGGAATGAGCAGTTCTTC.

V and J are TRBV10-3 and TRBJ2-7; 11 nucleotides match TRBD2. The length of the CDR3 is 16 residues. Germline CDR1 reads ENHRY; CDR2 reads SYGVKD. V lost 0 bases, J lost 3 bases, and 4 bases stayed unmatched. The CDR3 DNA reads TGTGCCATCAGTGAGTCGATGGGACTAGCGGACTACGAGCAGTACTTC. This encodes CAISESMGLADYEQYF.

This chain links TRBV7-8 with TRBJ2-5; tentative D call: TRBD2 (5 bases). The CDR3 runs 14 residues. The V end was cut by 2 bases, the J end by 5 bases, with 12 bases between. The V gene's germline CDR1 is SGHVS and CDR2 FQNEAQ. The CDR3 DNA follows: TGTGCCAGCAGCTTAAGAGGGCCTGGTGAGACCCAGTACTTC. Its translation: CASSLRGPGETQYF.

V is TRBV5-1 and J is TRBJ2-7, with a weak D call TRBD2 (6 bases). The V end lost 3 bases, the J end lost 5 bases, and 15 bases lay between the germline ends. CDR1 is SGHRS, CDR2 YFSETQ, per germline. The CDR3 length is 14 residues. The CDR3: CASSSRPGGDEQYF. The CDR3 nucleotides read TGCGCCAGCAGCTCCCGGCCTGGAGGGGACGAGCAGTACTTC.

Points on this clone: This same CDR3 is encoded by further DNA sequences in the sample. The CDR3 spells CASSWGQGGNTEAFF. The CDR3 DNA is TGTGCCAGCAGCTGGGGACAGGGTGGGAACACTGAAGCTTTCTTT. V usage is TRBV5-4 and J usage is TRBJ1-1; 9 bases map to TRBD1. This CDR3 region has 15 residues. V trimming: 3 bases; J trimming: 1 base; junction bases outside the gene matches: 4. Looked up from germline, CDR1 is SGHNT and CDR2 is YYREEE (reference sequence).

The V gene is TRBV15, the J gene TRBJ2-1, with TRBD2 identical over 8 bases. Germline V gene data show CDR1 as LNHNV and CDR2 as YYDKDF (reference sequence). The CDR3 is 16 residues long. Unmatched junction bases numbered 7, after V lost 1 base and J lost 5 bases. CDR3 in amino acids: CATSRGGGGRHNEQFF. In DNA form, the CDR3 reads TGTGCCACCAGCAGAGGGGGCGGGGGGAGACACAATGAGCAGTTCTTC.

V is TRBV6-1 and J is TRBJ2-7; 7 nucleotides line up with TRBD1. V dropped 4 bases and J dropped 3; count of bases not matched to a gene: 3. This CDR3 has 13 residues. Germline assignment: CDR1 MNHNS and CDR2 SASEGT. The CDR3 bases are TGTGCCAGCAGTGTTGGACAGGACTACGAGCAGTACTTC. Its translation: CASSVGQDYEQYF.

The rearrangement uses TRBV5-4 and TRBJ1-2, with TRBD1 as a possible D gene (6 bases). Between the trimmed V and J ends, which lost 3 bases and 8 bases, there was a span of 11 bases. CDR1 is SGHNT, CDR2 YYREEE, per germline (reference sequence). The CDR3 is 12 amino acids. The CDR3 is CASSSPGEGYTF. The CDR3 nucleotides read TGTGCCAGCAGCTCACCAGGGGAAGGCTACACCTTC.

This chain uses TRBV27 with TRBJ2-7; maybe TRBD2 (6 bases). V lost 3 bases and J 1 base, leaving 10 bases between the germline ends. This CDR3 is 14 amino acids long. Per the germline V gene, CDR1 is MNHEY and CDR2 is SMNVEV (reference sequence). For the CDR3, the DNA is TGTGCCAGCAGTTTTGGACGGGAGTCCTACGAGCAGTACTTC. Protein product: CASSFGRESYEQYF.

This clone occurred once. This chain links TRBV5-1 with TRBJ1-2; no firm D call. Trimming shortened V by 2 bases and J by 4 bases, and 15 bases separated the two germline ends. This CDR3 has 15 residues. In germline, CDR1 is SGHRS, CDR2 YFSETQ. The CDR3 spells CASSLTADRGYGYTF. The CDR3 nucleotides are TGCGCCAGCAGCTTAACGGCAGACCGGGGCTATGGCTACACCTTC.

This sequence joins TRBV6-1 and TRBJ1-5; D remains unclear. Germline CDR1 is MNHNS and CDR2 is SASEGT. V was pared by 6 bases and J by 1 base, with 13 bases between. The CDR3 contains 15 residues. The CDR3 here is CASSDEGGSNQPQHF. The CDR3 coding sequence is TGTGCCAGCAGCGATGAGGGTGGAAGCAATCAGCCCCAGCATTTT.

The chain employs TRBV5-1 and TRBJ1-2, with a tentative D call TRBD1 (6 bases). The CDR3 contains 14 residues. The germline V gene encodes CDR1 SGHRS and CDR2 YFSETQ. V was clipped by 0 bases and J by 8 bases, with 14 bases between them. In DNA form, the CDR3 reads TGCGCCAGCAGCTTGGACAGGGCGGTATCGGGCTACACCTTC. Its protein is CASSLDRAVSGYTF.

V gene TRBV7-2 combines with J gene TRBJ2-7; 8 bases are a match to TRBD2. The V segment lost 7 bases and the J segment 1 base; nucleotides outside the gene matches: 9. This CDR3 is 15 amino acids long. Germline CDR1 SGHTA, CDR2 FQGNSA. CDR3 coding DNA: TGTGCCAGCAAGTCGTCTACTAGCGGTTCCTACGAGCAGTACTTC. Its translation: CASKSSTSGSYEQYF.

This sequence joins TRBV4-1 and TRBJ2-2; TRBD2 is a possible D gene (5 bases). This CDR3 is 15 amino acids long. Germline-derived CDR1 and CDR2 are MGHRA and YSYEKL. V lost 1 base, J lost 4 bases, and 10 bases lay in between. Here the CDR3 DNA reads TGCGCCAGCAGCCAAGTGCTAGCCAGCACCGGGGAGCTGTTTTTT. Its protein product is CASSQVLASTGELFF.

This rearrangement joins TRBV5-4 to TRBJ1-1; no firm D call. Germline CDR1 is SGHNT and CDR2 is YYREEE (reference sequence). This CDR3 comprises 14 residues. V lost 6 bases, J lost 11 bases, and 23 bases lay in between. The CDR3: CASNPRGDAGKAFF. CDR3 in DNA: TGTGCCAGCAACCCGCGGGGTGACGCCGGTAAGGCTTTCTTT.

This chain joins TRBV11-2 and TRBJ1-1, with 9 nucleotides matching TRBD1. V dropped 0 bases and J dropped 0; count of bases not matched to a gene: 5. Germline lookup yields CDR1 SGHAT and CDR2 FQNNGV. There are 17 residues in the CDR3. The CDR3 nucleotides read TGTGCCAGCAGCTTAGAGGCGGGACAGGGAATGAACACTGAAGCTTTCTTT. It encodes CASSLEAGQGMNTEAFF.

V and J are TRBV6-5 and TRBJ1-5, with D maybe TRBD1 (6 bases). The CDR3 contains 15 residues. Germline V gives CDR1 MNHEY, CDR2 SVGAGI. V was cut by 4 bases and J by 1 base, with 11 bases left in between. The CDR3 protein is CASSSEGGSNQPQHF. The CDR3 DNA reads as TGTGCCAGCAGTTCCGAGGGGGGGAGCAATCAGCCCCAGCATTTT.

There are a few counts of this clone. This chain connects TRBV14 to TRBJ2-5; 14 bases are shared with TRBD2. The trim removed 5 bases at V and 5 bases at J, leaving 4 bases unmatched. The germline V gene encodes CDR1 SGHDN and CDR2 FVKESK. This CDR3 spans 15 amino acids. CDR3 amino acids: CASSTGLAGVETQYF. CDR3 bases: TGTGCCAGCAGCACGGGACTAGCGGGAGTTGAGACCCAGTACTTC.

The CDR3 protein is CASSLAEQGLPRDEQFF. CDR3 DNA sequence: TGCGCCAGCAGCTTGGCTGAACAGGGGCTACCTAGGGATGAGCAGTTCTTC. V is TRBV5-1 and J is TRBJ2-1; 7 nucleotides align to TRBD1. The CDR3 covers 17 residues. Germline values: CDR1 SGHRS, CDR2 YFSETQ. Germline trimming cut 0 bases from V and 8 bases from J; bases unmatched to any gene: 14.

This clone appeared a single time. CDR3 nucleotide sequence: TGTGCCAGCAGCGTAACACAGGGGGCCGGTAACATTCAGTACTTC. Translation: CASSVTQGAGNIQYF. The V gene is TRBV9, the J gene TRBJ2-4; 9 nucleotides line up with TRBD1. Germline lookup yields CDR1 SGDLS and CDR2 YYNGEE. The V gene end was trimmed by 1 base and the J gene end by 7 bases; junction bases not matched to a gene: 6. The CDR3 runs to 15 residues. Full variable domain (missing parts from reference TRBV9 and TRBJ2-4): DSGVTQTPKHLITATGQRVTLRCSPRSGDLSVYWYQQSLDQGLQFLIQYYNGEERAKGNILERFSAQQFPDLHSELNLSSLELGDSALYFCASSVTQGAGNIQYFGAGTRLSVL.

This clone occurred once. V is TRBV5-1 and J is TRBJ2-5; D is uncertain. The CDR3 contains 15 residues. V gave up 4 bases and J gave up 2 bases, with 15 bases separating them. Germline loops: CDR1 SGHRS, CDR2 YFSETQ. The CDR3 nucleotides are TGCGCCAGCAGCACCTTTCGCGCAGGACAAGAGACCCAGTACTTC. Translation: CASSTFRAGQETQYF.

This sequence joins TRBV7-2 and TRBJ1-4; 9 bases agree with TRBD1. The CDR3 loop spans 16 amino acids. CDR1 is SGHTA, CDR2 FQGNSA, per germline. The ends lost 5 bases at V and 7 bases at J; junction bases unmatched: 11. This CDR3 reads CASSPTPGTGSEKLFF. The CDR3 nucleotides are TGTGCCAGCAGCCCAACTCCCGGGACAGGGAGTGAAAAACTGTTTTTT.

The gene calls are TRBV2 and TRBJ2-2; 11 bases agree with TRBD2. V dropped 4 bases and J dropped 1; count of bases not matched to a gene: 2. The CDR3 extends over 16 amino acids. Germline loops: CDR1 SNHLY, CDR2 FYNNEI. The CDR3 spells CASSGLAGRNTGELFF. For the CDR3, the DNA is TGTGCCAGCAGTGGACTAGCGGGAAGGAACACCGGGGAGCTGTTTTTT.